This TCR beta chain was recovered during a study of blood T cell repertoires in COVID-19. On the study more broadly: Sources were T cells, B-cell-depleted T cells, or PBMCs; the material itself was cDNA or gDNA.

The germline CDR1 and CDR2 sequences are SGHRS and YFSETQ. Trimming at V came to 0 bases and at J to 5 bases, leaving 13 bases not matched to a gene. CDR3 length equals 17 residues. Original methodology: Using reference gene primer amplification, nucleated cell counts were estimated. Sequencing was performed with immunoSEQ multiplex PCR; in TCRdb, only in-frame clones are kept and a portion is missing. The V and J calls and clone size come from that table; D and trimming were worked out from the DNA. Altogether about 360,000 clones are present, around 90% being singletons, with the ten largest covering over 2%.

Input material: PBMCs or T cells enriched from blood (not recorded which). The TCR was taken from a woman in her thirties or forties with acute COVID-19. The chain employs TRBV5-1 and TRBJ2-5; 7 bases are a match to TRBD1. This CDR3 reads CASSLDPPTGLGETQYF. CDR3 in DNA: TGCGCCAGCAGCTTGGATCCACCGACAGGGTTAGGGGAGACCCAGTACTTC.